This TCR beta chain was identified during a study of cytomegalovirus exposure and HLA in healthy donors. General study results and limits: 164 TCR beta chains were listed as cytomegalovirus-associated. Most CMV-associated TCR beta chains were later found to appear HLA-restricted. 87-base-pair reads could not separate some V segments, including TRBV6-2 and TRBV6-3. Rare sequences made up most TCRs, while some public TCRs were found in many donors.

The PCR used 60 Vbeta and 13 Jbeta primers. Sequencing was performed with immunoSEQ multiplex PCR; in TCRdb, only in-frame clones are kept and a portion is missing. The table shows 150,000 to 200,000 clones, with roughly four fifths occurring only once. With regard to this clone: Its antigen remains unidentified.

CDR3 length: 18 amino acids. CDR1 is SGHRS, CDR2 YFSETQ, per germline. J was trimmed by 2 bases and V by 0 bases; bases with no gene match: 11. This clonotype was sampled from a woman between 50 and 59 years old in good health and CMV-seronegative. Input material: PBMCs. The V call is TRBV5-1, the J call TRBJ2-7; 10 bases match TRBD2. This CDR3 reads CASSLAVWTSGSTYEQYF. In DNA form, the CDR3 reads TGCGCCAGCAGCTTGGCCGTCTGGACTAGCGGCTCAACCTACGAGCAGTACTTC.